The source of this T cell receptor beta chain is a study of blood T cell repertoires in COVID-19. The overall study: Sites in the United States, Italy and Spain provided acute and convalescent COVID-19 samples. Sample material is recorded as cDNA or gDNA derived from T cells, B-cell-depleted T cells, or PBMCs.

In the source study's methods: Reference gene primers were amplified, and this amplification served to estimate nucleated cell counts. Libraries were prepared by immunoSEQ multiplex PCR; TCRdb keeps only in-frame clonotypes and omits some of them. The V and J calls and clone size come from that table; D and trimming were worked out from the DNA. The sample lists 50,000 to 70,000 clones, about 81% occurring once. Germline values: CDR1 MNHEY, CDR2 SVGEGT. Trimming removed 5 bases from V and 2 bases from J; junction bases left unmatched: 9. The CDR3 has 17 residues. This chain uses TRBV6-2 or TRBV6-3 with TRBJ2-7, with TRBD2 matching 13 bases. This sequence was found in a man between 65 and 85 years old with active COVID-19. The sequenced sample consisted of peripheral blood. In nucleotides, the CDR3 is TGTGCCAGCAGTGCGCCCGGGACTAGCGGGACCCCCTACGAGCAGTACTTC. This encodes CASSAPGTSGTPYEQYF.